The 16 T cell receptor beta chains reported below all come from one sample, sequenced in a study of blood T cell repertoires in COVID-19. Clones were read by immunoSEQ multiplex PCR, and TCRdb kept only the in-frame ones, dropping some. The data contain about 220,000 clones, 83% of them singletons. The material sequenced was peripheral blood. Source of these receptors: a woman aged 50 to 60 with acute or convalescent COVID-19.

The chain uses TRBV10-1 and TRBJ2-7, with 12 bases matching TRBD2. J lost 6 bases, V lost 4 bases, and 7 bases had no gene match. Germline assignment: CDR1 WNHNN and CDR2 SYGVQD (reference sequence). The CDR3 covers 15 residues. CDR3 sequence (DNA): TGCGCCAGCAGTGGGCAACTAGCGGGAGGCCGCGAGCAGTACTTC. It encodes CASSGQLAGGREQYF.

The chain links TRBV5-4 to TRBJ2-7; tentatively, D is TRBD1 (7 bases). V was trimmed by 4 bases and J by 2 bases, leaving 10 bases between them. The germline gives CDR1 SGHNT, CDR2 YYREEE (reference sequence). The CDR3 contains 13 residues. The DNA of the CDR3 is TGTGCCAGCAGCCGCGGGACAGCCTACGAGCAGTACTTC. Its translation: CASSRGTAYEQYF.

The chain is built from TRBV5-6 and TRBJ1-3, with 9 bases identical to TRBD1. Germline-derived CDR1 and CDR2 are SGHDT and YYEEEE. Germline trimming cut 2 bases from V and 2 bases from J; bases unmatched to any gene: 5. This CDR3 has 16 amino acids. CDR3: CASSLSGDRAGNTIYF. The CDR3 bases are TGTGCCAGCAGCTTATCCGGGGACAGGGCTGGAAACACCATATATTTT.

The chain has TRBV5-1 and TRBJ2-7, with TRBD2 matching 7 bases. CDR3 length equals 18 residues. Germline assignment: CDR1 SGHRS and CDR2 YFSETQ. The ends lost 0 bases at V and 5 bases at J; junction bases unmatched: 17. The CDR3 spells CASSLDGTPGGSSNEQYF. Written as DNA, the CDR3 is TGCGCCAGCAGCTTGGATGGGACGCCTGGCGGGAGCTCGAACGAGCAGTACTTC.

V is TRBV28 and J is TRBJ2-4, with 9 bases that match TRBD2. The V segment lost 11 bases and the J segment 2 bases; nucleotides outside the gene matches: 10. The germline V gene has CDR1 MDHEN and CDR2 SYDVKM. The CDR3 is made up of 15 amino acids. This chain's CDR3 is CAHRRAGGSKNIQYF. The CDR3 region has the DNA TGTGCCCACCGGCGAGCGGGAGGATCCAAAAACATTCAGTACTTC.

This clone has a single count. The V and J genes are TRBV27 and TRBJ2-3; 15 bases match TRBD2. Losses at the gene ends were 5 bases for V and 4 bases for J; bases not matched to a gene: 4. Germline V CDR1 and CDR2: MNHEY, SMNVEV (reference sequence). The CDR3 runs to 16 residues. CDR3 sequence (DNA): TGTGCCAGCAGTCTAAGGACTAGCGGGAGGGCAGATACGCAGTATTTT. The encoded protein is CASSLRTSGRADTQYF.

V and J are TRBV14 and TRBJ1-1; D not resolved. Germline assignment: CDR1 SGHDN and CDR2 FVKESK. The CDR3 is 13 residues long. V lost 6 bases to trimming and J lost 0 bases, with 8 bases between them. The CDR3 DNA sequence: TGTGCCAGCAGTCGAACAGTGAACACTGAAGCTTTCTTT. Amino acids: CASSRTVNTEAFF.

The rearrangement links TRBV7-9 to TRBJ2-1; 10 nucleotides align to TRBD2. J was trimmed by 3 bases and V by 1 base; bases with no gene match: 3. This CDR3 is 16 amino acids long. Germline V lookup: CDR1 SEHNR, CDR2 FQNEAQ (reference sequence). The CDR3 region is CASSLVWTSGYNEQFF. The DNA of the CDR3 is TGTGCCAGCAGCTTAGTTTGGACTAGCGGCTACAATGAGCAGTTCTTC.

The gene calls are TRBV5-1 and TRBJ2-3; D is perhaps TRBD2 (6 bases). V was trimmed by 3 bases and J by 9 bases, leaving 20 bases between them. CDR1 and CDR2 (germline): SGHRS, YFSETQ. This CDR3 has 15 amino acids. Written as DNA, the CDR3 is TGCGCCAGCAGCTCCCAGGAGGGCCCGCAAAGGACGCAGTATTTT. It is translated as CASSSQEGPQRTQYF.

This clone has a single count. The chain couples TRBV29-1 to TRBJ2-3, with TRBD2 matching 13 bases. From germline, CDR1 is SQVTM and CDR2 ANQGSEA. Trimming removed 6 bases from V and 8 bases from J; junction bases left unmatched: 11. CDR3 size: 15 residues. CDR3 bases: TGCAGCGTCCGCGGACTAGCGGGAGAATTGGGTACGCAGTATTTT. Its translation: CSVRGLAGELGTQYF.

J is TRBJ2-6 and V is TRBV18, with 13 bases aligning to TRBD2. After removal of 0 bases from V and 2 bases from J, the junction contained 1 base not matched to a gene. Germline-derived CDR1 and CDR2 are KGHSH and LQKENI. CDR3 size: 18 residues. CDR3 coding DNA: TGTGCCAGCTCACCACCCGGACTAGCGGGAGCTGGGGCCAACGTCCTGACTTTC. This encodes CASSPPGLAGAGANVLTF.

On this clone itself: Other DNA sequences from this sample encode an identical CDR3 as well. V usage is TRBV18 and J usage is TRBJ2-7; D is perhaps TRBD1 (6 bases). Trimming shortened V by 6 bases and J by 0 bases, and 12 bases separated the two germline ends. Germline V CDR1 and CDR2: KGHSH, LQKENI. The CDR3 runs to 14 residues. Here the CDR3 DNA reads TGTGCCAGCTCGCCCGGACAGATCTCCTACGAGCAGTACTTC. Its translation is CASSPGQISYEQYF.

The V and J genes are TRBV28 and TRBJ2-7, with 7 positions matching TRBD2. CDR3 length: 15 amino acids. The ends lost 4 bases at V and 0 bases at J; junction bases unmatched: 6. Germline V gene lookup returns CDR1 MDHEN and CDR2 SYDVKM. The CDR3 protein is CASSSTSASSYEQYF. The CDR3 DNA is TGTGCCAGCAGTTCCACTAGCGCGAGCTCCTACGAGCAGTACTTC. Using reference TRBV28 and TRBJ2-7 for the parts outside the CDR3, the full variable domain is DVKVTQSSRYLVKRTGEKVFLECVQDMDHENMFWYRQDPGLGLRLIYFSYDVKMKEKGDIPEGYSVSREKKERFSLILESASTNQTSMYLCASSSTSASSYEQYFGPGTRLTVT.

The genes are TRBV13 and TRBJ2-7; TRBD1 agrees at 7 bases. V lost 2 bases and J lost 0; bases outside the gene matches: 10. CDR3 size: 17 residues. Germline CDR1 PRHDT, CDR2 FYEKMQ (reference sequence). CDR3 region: CASSLSSGQEFSYEQYF. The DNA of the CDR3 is TGTGCCAGCAGCTTATCGTCTGGACAGGAATTCTCCTACGAGCAGTACTTC.

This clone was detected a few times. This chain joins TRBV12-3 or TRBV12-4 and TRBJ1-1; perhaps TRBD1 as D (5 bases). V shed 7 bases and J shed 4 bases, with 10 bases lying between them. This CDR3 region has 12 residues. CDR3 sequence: CASTRQSTEAFF. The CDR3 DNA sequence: TGTGCCAGCACCCGACAGTCCACTGAAGCTTTCTTT.

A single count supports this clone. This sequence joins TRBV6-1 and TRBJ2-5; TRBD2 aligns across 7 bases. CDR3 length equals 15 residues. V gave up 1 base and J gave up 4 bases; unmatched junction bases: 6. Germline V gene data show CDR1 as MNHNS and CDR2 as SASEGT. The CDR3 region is CASSEVGRGRETQYF. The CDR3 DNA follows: TGTGCCAGCAGTGAAGTAGGGAGGGGACGAGAGACCCAGTACTTC.